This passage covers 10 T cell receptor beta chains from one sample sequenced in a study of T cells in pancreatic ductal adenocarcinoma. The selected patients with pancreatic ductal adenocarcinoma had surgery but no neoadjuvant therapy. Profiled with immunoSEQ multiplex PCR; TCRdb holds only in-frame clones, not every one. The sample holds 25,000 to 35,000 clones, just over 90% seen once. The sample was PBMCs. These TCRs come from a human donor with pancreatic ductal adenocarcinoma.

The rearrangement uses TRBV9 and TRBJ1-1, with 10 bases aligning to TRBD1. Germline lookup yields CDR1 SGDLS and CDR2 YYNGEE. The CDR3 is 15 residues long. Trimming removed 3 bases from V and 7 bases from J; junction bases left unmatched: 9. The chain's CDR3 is CASSETGGTQGEAFF. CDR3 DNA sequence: TGTGCCAGCAGCGAGACAGGGGGCACCCAGGGTGAAGCTTTCTTT.

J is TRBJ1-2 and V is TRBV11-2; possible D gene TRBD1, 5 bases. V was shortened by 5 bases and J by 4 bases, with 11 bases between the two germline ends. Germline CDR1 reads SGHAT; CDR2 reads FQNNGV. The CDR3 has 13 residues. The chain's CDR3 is CASSAGLSYGYTF. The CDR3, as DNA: TGTGCCAGCAGCGCGGGACTGAGCTATGGCTACACCTTC.

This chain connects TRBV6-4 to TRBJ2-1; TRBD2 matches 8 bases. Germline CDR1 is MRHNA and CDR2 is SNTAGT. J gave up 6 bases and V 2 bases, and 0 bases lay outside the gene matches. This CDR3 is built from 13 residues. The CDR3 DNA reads TGTGCCAGCAGTGACGGGACTAGCAATGAGCAGTTCTTC. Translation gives CASSDGTSNEQFF.

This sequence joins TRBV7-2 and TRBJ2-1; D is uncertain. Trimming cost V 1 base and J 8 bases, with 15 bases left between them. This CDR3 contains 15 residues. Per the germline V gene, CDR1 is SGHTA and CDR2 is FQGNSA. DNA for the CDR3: TGTGCCAGCAGCTTAGAGGGAAATGTTGGGTATGAGCAGTTCTTC. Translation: CASSLEGNVGYEQFF.

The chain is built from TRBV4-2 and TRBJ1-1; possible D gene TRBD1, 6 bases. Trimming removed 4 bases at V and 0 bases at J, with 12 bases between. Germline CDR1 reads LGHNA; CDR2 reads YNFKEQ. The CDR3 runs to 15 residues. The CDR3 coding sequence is TGTGCCAGCAGCCCCCGCACAGGGATGAACACTGAAGCTTTCTTT. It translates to CASSPRTGMNTEAFF.

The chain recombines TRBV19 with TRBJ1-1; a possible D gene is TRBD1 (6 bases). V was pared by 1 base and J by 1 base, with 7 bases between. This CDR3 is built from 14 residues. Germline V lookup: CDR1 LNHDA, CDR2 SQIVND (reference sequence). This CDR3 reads CASSIARGNTEAFF. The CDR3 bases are TGTGCCAGTAGTATAGCCAGGGGGAACACTGAAGCTTTCTTT.

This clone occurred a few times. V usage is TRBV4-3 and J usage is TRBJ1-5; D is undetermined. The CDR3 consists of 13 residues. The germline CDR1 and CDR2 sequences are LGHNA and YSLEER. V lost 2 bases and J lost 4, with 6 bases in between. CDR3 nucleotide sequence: TGCGCCAGCAGCCAACTTCAGAATCAGCCCCAGCATTTT. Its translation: CASSQLQNQPQHF.

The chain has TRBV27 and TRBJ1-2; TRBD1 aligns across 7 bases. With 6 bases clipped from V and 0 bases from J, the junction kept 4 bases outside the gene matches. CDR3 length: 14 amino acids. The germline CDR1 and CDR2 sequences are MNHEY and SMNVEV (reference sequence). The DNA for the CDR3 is TGTGCCAGCAGCTCCGGGACAGCTAACTATGGCTACACCTTC. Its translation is CASSSGTANYGYTF.

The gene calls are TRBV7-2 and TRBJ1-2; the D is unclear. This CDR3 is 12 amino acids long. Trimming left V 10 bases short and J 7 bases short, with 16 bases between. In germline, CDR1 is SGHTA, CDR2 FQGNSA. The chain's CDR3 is CATGPTIGGYTF. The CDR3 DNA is TGTGCCACCGGTCCTACAATCGGTGGCTACACCTTC.

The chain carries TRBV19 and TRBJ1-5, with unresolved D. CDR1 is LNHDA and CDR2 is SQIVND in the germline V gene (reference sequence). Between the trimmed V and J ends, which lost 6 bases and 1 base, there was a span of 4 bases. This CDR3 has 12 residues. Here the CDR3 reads CASRDSNQPQHF. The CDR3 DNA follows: TGTGCCAGTAGGGACAGCAATCAGCCCCAGCATTTT.